This T cell receptor (beta chain) was profiled in a study of T cell changes during pregnancy in multiple sclerosis. Germline CDR1 is SGHDT and CDR2 is YYEEEE. The germline V and J ends were trimmed by 3 bases and 1 base, with 10 bases remaining between them. CDR3 length: 14 amino acids. Method: immunoSEQ multiplex PCR; TCRdb's copy keeps in-frame clones and lacks some. Of around 38,000 clones detected, about 92% appear once; the ten largest clones hold approximately 0.41%. The sample consisted of CD4+ T cells from peripheral blood mononuclear cells, taken in the third trimester of pregnancy. The clonotype originates from a female donor in good health, enrolled as a control in a pregnancy study. The rearrangement links TRBV5-6 to TRBJ2-5; D possibly corresponds to TRBD1 (7 bases). CDR3 in amino acids: CASSSRGAQETQYF. The CDR3 coding sequence is TGTGCCAGCAGCTCCAGGGGGGCCCAAGAGACCCAGTACTTC.